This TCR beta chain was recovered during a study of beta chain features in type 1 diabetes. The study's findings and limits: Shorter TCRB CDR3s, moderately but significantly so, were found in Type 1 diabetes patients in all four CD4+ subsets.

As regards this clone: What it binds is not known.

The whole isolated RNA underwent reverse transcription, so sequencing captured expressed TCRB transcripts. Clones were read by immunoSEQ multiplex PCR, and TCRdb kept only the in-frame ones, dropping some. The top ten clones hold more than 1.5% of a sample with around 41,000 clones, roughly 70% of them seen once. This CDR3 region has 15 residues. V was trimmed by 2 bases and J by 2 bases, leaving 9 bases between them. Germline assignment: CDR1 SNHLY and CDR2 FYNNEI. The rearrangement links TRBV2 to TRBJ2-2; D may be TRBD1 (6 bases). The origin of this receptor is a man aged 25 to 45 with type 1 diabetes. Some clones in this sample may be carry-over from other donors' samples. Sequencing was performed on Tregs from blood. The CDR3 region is CASSEWGQNTGELFF. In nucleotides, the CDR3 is TGTGCCAGCAGTGAATGGGGGCAAAACACCGGGGAGCTGTTTTTT.